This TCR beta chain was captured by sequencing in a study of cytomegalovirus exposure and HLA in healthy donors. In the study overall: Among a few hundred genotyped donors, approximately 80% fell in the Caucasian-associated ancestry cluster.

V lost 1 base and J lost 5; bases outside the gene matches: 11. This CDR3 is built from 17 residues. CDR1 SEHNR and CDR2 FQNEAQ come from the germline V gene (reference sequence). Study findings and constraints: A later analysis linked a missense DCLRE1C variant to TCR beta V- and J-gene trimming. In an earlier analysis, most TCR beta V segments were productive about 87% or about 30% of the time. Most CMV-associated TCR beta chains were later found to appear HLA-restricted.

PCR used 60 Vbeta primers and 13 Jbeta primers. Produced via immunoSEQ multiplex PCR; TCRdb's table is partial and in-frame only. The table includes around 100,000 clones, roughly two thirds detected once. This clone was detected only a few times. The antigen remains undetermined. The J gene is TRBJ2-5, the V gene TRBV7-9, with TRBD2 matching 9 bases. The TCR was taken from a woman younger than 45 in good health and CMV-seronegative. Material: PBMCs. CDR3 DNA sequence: TGTGCCAGCAGCTTAGGGTCTAGCGGGGAACTGATGGAGACCCAGTACTTC. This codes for CASSLGSSGELMETQYF. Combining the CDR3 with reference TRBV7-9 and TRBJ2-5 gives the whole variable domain DTGVSQNPRHKITKRGQNVTFRCDPISEHNRLYWYRQTLGQGPEFLTYFQNEAQLEKSRLLSDRFSAERPKGSFSTLEIQRTEQGDSAMYLCASSLGSSGELMETQYFGPGTRLLVL.